These T cell receptor beta chains were read from a single sample in a study of technical replicates of blood from several donors. Measured with immunoSEQ multiplex PCR; TCRdb has only the in-frame clones, and not every one. Here the sample spans tens of thousands of clones, 96% being singletons. The sequenced material came from T cells isolated from PBMCs. The receptor set was obtained from a human donor in good health. CDR3s include the opening cysteine and the closing phenylalanine or tryptophan. The D gene is left open where the match is weak. Clone sizes are given selectively: once, few, many, or a class where the clone is expanded.

J gene | D gene | CDR3 length | V gene | clone size | CDR3 DNA | CDR3 protein
TRBJ2-5 | TRBD2 | 15 | TRBV13 | - | TGTGCCAGCAGCTCGACTAGCGGGAGATATGAGACCCAGTACTTC | CASSSTSGRYETQYF
TRBJ2-2 | - | 16 | TRBV15 | - | TGTGCCACCAGCAGCAAAACGAGGCTGAACACCGGGGAGCTGTTTTTT | CATSSKTRLNTGELFF
TRBJ2-1 | - | 13 | TRBV5-4 | - | TGTGCCAGCAGCGCGGGACAGAACAATGAGCAGTTCTTC | CASSAGQNNEQFF
TRBJ2-7 | - | 13 | TRBV30 | - | TGTGCCTGGAGTAGGGACTCTGGCTACGAGCAGTACTTC | CAWSRDSGYEQYF
TRBJ2-1 | TRBD2 | 16 | TRBV25-1 | - | TGTGCCAGCAGTGACCGGGGACTAGCGGGCTACAATGAGCAGTTCTTC | CASSDRGLAGYNEQFF
TRBJ2-7 | TRBD2 | 12 | TRBV6-5 | - | TGTGCCAGCAGTAAACTAGCGGGCGAGCAGTACTTC | CASSKLAGEQYF
TRBJ2-7 | - | 15 | TRBV7-9 | - | TGTGCCAGCAGCTTAGAGGACCACAGGGTTCACGAGCAGTACTTC | CASSLEDHRVHEQYF
TRBJ2-7 | - | 13 | TRBV23-1 | - | TGCGCCAGCAGTGGGGACATATCCTACGAGCAGTACTTC | CASSGDISYEQYF
TRBJ1-1 | TRBD1 | 14 | TRBV28 | - | TGTGCCAGCAGTTTGTACAGGGGAAGCACTGAAGCTTTCTTT | CASSLYRGSTEAFF
TRBJ2-5 | - | 13 | TRBV27 | - | TGTGCCAGCAGTTTATCGGGCTTGGAGACCCAGTACTTC | CASSLSGLETQYF
TRBJ1-4 | TRBD1 | 15 | TRBV4-2 | few | TGTGCCAGCAGTCCTGACAGGGACACAGGAGAAAAACTGTTTTTT | CASSPDRDTGEKLFF
TRBJ2-1 | TRBD1 | 15 | TRBV10-3 | - | TGTGCCACTGGCTTTACAGGGGGCGCCTACAATGAGCAGTTCTTC | CATGFTGGAYNEQFF
TRBJ1-1 | - | 12 | TRBV11-2 | - | TGTGCCAGCAGGACAGGGAACACTGAAGCTTTCTTT | CASRTGNTEAFF